The 25 T cell receptor beta chains reported below all come from one sample, sequenced in a study of cytomegalovirus exposure and HLA in healthy donors. This PCR relied on a set of 60 Vbeta primers and 13 Jbeta primers. The assay was immunoSEQ multiplex PCR, and TCRdb's table has in-frame clones only and misses some. The data contain about 160,000 clones, 60% to 80% of them singletons. The sample comprised PBMCs. These TCRs come from a woman in her twenties or thirties in good health and CMV-seronegative.

This clone has more than one count but fewer than ten. The chain combines TRBV19 with TRBJ1-1; TRBD1 is a possible D gene (5 bases). Germline CDR1 reads LNHDA; CDR2 reads SQIVND (reference sequence). The CDR3 loop spans 15 amino acids. Trimming shortened V by 0 bases and J by 4 bases, and 12 bases separated the two germline ends. CDR3 sequence (DNA): TGTGCCAGTAGTATAGACAACGGGCAGGGCACTGAAGCTTTCTTT. Amino acids: CASSIDNGQGTEAFF.

V is TRBV6-5 and J is TRBJ2-5, with 10 nucleotides matching TRBD2. The last part of the DNA fits TRBJ2-7 better; the J call may be wrong. The CDR3 is 14 amino acids. Per germline, CDR1 MNHEY and CDR2 SVGAGI. This CDR3 reads CASRYSGGVGEQYF. CDR3 nucleotide sequence: TGTGCCAGCAGATACAGCGGGGGGGTGGGCGAGCAGTACTTC.

In this sample, this clone turned up a few times. The V and J genes are TRBV7-2 and TRBJ1-5, with D maybe TRBD1 (5 bases). Germline lookup yields CDR1 SGHTA and CDR2 FQGNSA. V was pared by 2 bases and J by 0 bases, with 8 bases between. The CDR3 extends over 15 amino acids. CDR3 DNA sequence: TGTGCCAGCAGCTTAAGGGGTGATAGCAATCAGCCCCAGCATTTT. Encoded protein: CASSLRGDSNQPQHF. The variable domain in full, with the rest retrieved from reference TRBV7-2 and TRBJ1-5, is GAGVSQSPSNKVTEKGKDVELRCDPISGHTALYWYRQSLGQGLEFLIYFQGNSAPDKSGLPSDRFSAERTGGSVSTLTIQRTQQEDSAVYLCASSLRGDSNQPQHFGDGTRLSIL.

This chain uses TRBV27 with TRBJ1-1, with 9 positions matching TRBD1. Germline lookup yields CDR1 MNHEY and CDR2 SMNVEV (reference sequence). V was clipped by 5 bases and J by 0 bases; unmatched bases: 4. The CDR3 is 15 residues long. CDR3 residues: CASSIRQGVNTEAFF. The CDR3 DNA sequence: TGTGCCAGCAGTATTAGACAGGGGGTGAACACTGAAGCTTTCTTT.

The chain couples TRBV5-4 to TRBJ2-3; maybe TRBD2 (5 bases). The V gene's germline CDR1 is SGHNT and CDR2 YYREEE (reference sequence). The CDR3 consists of 14 residues. The V gene lost 4 bases and the J gene lost 2 bases, with 11 bases spanning the gap. The CDR3 nucleotides read TGTGCCAGCAGCAGTGGACTGCTCACAGATACGCAGTATTTT. This encodes CASSSGLLTDTQYF. The full variable domain, with the rest looked up from reference TRBV5-4 and TRBJ2-3, is ETGVTQSPTHLIKTRGQQVTLRCSSQSGHNTVSWYQQALGQGPQFIFQYYREEENGRGNFPPRFSGLQFPNYSSELNVNALELDDSALYLCASSSGLLTDTQYFGPGTRLTVL.

About this clone: Other DNA sequences in the same sample also yield this CDR3. CDR3: CASSPTVNTEAFF. The CDR3 nucleotides are TGTGCCAGCTCGCCGACAGTTAACACTGAAGCTTTCTTT. The genes are TRBV18 and TRBJ1-1; the D gene is possibly TRBD1 (5 bases). Trimming stripped 6 bases from V and 2 bases from J, with 10 bases between. The germline CDR1 and CDR2 sequences are KGHSH and LQKENI. The CDR3 runs 13 residues.

This chain joins TRBV5-1 and TRBJ1-4, with TRBD1 as a possible D gene (5 bases). Trimming removed 0 bases at V and 7 bases at J, with 13 bases between. The CDR3 is made up of 15 amino acids. Germline CDR1 and CDR2: SGHRS and YFSETQ. The CDR3 DNA sequence: TGCGCCAGCAGCTTGGGTGGAGGGGTCAGTGAAAAACTGTTTTTT. This sequence encodes CASSLGGGVSEKLFF.

The rearrangement joins TRBV18 to TRBJ2-7; D might be TRBD1 (5 bases). The ends were cut back, 6 bases at V and 9 bases at J, with 12 bases in the middle. CDR1 is KGHSH, CDR2 LQKENI, per germline. The CDR3 runs to 11 residues. The CDR3 DNA reads TGTGCCAGCTCTGCAGCCCAGGGGCAGTACTTC. This codes for CASSAAQGQYF.

V is TRBV10-3 and J is TRBJ1-3, with 7 bases identical to TRBD1. Germline CDR1 reads ENHRY; CDR2 reads SYGVKD. The CDR3 extends over 18 amino acids. The V and J ends lost 2 bases and 0 bases, in that order; junction bases with no gene match: 10. CDR3: CAISEPKTGLHSGNTIYF. The CDR3 DNA sequence: TGTGCCATCAGTGAGCCGAAGACAGGGCTCCACTCTGGAAACACCATATATTTT.

The J gene is TRBJ1-6, the V gene TRBV7-8, with D tentatively TRBD1 (5 bases). With 5 bases removed from V and 3 bases from J, the gap between germline ends came to 8 bases. Germline assignment: CDR1 SGHVS and CDR2 FQNEAQ. The CDR3 extends over 14 amino acids. In nucleotides, the CDR3 is TGTGCCAGCAGCCTCAGGGACTATAATTCACCCCTCCACTTT. Translating gives CASSLRDYNSPLHF.

This chain uses TRBV19 with TRBJ2-3, with D possibly TRBD1 on 6 matching bases. Trimming cost V 3 bases and J 8 bases, with 30 bases left between them. This CDR3 contains 19 residues. The germline V gene has CDR1 LNHDA and CDR2 SQIVND (reference sequence). The CDR3 sequence: CASSIDGTGIGRSSGTQYF. CDR3 DNA sequence: TGTGCCAGTAGTATCGACGGAACAGGGATTGGTAGGTCGAGTGGTACGCAGTATTTT.

CDR3 bases: TGTGCCAGCAGCAGGGGTGGCGGGACAGGGAACGGCTACACCTTC. Translating gives CASSRGGGTGNGYTF. The chain carries TRBV7-9 and TRBJ1-2; TRBD1 agrees at 9 bases. Germline CDR1 is SEHNR and CDR2 is FQNEAQ (reference sequence). The V and J ends lost 5 bases and 8 bases, in that order; junction bases with no gene match: 12. The CDR3 contains 15 residues.

The chain recombines TRBV27 with TRBJ2-7, with D maybe TRBD1 (6 bases). Germline V CDR1 and CDR2: MNHEY, SMNVEV (reference sequence). The CDR3 has 14 residues. V lost 3 bases to trimming and J lost 8 bases, with 17 bases between them. The CDR3 sequence: CASSFQGPLWKQYF. The CDR3, as DNA: TGTGCCAGCAGTTTTCAGGGGCCACTGTGGAAGCAGTACTTC.

The chain is built from TRBV30 and TRBJ1-1, with D possibly TRBD1 on 5 matching bases. CDR1 and CDR2 from the germline V gene are GTSNPN and SVGIG (reference sequence). There are 14 residues in the CDR3. Trimming shortened V by 1 base and J by 2 bases, and 11 bases separated the two germline ends. CDR3 nucleotide sequence: TGTGCCTGGAGTGGCTCGGGGGTTAACACTGAAGCTTTCTTT. The encoded protein is CAWSGSGVNTEAFF.

This clone was seen only a few times. The V gene is TRBV5-5, the J gene TRBJ1-5, with TRBD1 identical over 7 bases. Germline V gene data show CDR1 as SGHKS and CDR2 as YYEKEE (reference sequence). The CDR3 runs 16 residues. With V trimmed by 4 bases and J by 4 bases, 11 bases remained unmatched. The CDR3 nucleotides are TGTGCCAGCAGCCCCACCCTGACAGGGACTAATCAGCCCCAGCATTTT. Protein product: CASSPTLTGTNQPQHF.

The chain uses TRBV2 and TRBJ1-1, with TRBD1 matching 7 bases. The J segment lost 11 bases and the V segment lost 8 bases, leaving 14 bases of the junction unmatched. This CDR3 has 13 amino acids. CDR1 is SNHLY, CDR2 FYNNEI, per germline. The CDR3: CASGTEKSTGAFF. The CDR3 DNA reads as TGTGCCAGCGGGACAGAGAAAAGTACTGGCGCTTTCTTT.

This chain links TRBV7-8 with TRBJ2-3; unclear D gene. This CDR3 comprises 16 residues. Germline V gives CDR1 SGHVS, CDR2 FQNEAQ. V dropped 5 bases and J dropped 1 base, with 16 bases sitting between them. The CDR3 here is CASSPVISTGTDTQYF. The DNA for the CDR3 is TGTGCCAGCAGCCCGGTAATCTCAACCGGCACAGATACGCAGTATTTT.

This chain links TRBV2 with TRBJ1-1, with TRBD1 matching 7 bases. The length of the CDR3 is 12 residues. J lost 0 bases, V lost 10 bases, and 2 bases had no gene match. In germline, CDR1 is SNHLY, CDR2 FYNNEI. The CDR3 DNA sequence: TGTGCCAAGGGGACAGTGAACACTGAAGCTTTCTTT. Translation: CAKGTVNTEAFF.

The V and J genes are TRBV2 and TRBJ2-7, with a weak D call TRBD1 (5 bases). CDR1 and CDR2 from the germline V gene are SNHLY and FYNNEI. The CDR3 covers 15 residues. Trimming pared 3 bases from V and 5 bases from J, leaving 17 bases between. DNA of the CDR3: TGTGCCAGCAGTGATTTGAGCCAGGGCGTCAACGAGCAGTACTTC. Encoded protein: CASSDLSQGVNEQYF.

The chain has TRBV5-1 and TRBJ1-5; no reliable D call. The V and J ends lost 4 bases and 8 bases respectively, with 16 bases between them. CDR3 length: 14 amino acids. CDR1 and CDR2 (germline): SGHRS, YFSETQ. The CDR3 DNA is TGCGCCAGCAGCCTTGAGGGAGGGAGAGAGCCCCAGCATTTT. It translates to CASSLEGGREPQHF.

The chain employs TRBV4-1 and TRBJ1-4; 10 bases are shared with TRBD1. From germline, CDR1 is MGHRA and CDR2 YSYEKL. Trimming cost V 2 bases and J 8 bases; bases outside gene matches: 5. CDR3 length: 15 amino acids. Here the CDR3 reads CASSQRDRGGEKLFF. CDR3 DNA sequence: TGCGCCAGCAGCCAACGGGACAGGGGCGGGGAAAAACTGTTTTTT.

The chain links TRBV29-1 to TRBJ2-5; possibly TRBD2 for D (6 bases). The ends were cut back, 7 bases at V and 5 bases at J, with 14 bases in the middle. The CDR3 loop spans 12 amino acids. CDR1 SQVTM and CDR2 ANQGSEA come from the germline V gene. The CDR3, as DNA: TGCAGCGGAGGAGGGGCTTGGGAGACCCAGTACTTC. Translated: CSGGGAWETQYF.

V and J are TRBV6-5 and TRBJ1-1; D is unresolved. CDR3 size: 14 residues. CDR1 is MNHEY and CDR2 is SVGAGI in the germline V gene. Trimming stripped 6 bases from V and 1 base from J, with 12 bases between. The CDR3 DNA sequence: TGTGCCAGCAGACCCGAGGAGAAGAACACTGAAGCTTTCTTT. Translation: CASRPEEKNTEAFF.

The chain is built from TRBV5-1 and TRBJ2-7; a weak D match, TRBD2 (5 bases). CDR3 length equals 14 residues. The V gene's germline CDR1 is SGHRS and CDR2 YFSETQ. V shed 1 base and J shed 0 bases, with 8 bases lying between them. The CDR3 region has the DNA TGCGCCAGCAGCTTGCGGGGTGCCTCCTACGAGCAGTACTTC. Its protein product is CASSLRGASYEQYF.

The chain links TRBV6-1 to TRBJ1-1, with a tentative D call TRBD1 (5 bases). V lost 6 bases and J lost 1, with 12 bases in between. The CDR3 is 14 amino acids. Germline CDR1 and CDR2: MNHNS and SASEGT. The CDR3 nucleotides are TGTGCCAGCAGGGGGGGGACGGAGAACACTGAAGCTTTCTTT. It codes for CASRGGTENTEAFF.